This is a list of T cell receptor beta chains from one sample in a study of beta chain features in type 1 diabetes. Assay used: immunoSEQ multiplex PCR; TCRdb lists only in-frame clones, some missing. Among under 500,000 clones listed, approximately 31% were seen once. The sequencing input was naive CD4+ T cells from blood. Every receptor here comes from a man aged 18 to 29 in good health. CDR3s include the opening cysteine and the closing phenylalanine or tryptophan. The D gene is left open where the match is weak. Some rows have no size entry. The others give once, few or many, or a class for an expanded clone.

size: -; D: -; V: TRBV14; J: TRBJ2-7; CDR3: CASSQDTVRYYEQYF; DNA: TGTGCCAGCAGCCAAGATACCGTCCGATACTACGAGCAGTACTTC
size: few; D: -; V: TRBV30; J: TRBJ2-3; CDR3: CAWSSADTQYF; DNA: TGTGCCTGGAGTTCTGCAGATACGCAGTATTTT
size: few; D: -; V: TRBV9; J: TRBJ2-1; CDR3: CASSVAGFYNEQFF; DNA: TGTGCCAGCAGCGTAGCCGGGTTTTACAATGAGCAGTTCTTC
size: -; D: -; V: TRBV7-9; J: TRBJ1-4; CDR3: CASSSGRRNEKLFF; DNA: TGTGCCAGCAGCTCGGGACGGCGAAATGAAAAACTGTTTTTT
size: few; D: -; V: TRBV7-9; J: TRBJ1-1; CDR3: CASSSIRQAPWTEAFF; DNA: TGTGCCAGCAGCTCTATACGACAGGCCCCGTGGACTGAAGCTTTCTTT
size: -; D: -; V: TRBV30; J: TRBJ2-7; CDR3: CALRHWLDPEGYEQYF; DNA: TGTGCCTTGAGACACTGGCTAGACCCAGAGGGGTACGAGCAGTACTTC
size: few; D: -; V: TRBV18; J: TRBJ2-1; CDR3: CASSPSRMSSYNEQFF; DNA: TGTGCCAGCTCACCATCCCGGATGAGCTCCTACAATGAGCAGTTCTTC
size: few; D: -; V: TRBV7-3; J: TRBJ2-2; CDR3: CASSSSGDTGELFF; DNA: TGTGCCAGCAGCTCGTCAGGCGACACCGGGGAGCTGTTTTTT
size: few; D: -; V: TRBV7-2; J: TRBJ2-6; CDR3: CASSFSTVSGANVLTF; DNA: TGTGCCAGCAGCTTCTCGACCGTCTCTGGGGCCAACGTCCTGACTTTC
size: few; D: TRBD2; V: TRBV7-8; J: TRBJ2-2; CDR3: CASDPMTSGNTGELFF; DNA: TGTGCCAGCGATCCGATGACTAGCGGGAACACCGGGGAGCTGTTTTTT
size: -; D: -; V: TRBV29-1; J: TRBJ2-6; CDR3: CSVEKDRNSGANVLTF; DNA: TGCAGCGTTGAAAAGGACAGAAACTCTGGGGCCAACGTCCTGACTTTC
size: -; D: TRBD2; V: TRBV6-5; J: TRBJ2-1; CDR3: CASSSSGRGNNEQFF; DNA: TGTGCCAGCAGTTCTAGCGGGAGGGGGAACAATGAGCAGTTCTTC
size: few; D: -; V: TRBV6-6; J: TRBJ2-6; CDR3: CGGTGANVLTF; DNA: TGTGGGGGGACTGGGGCCAACGTCCTGACTTTC
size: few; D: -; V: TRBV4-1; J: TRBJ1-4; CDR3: CASSFTGLREKLFF; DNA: TGCGCCAGCAGCTTTACAGGGTTGCGCGAAAAACTGTTTTTT
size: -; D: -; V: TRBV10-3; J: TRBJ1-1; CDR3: CAISDYGSDTEAFF; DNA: TGTGCCATCAGTGATTATGGGTCGGACACTGAAGCTTTCTTT
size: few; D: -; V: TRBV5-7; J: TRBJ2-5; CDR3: CASSERETQYF; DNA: TGTGCCAGCAGCGAACGAGAGACCCAGTACTTC
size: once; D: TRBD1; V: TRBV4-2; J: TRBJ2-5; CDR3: CASSQDPRGWETQYF; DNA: TGTGCCAGCAGCCAAGATCCCAGGGGGTGGGAGACCCAGTACTTC
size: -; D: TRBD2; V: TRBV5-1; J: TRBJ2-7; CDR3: CASSGREYGNEQYF; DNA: TGCGCCAGCAGCGGGCGGGAGTACGGAAACGAGCAGTACTTC
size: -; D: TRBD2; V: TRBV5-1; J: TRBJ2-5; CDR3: CASSRTSGGGETQYF; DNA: TGCGCCAGCAGCAGGACTAGCGGAGGCGGGGAGACCCAGTACTTC
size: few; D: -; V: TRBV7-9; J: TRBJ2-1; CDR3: CASSLARINEQFF; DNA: TGTGCCAGCAGCTTAGCGAGGATCAATGAGCAGTTCTTC
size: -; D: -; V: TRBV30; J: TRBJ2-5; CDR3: CAWRREIMETQYF; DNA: TGTGCCTGGAGGAGGGAGATAATGGAGACCCAGTACTTC
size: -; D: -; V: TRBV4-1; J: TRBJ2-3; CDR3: CASSQVTEGLDTQYF; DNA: TGCGCCAGCAGCCAAGTAACGGAGGGCCTGGATACGCAGTATTTT
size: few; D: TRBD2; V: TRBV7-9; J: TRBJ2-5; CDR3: CASSPGGTSFGQETQYF; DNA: TGTGCCAGCAGCCCCGGGGGGACTAGCTTTGGGCAAGAGACCCAGTACTTC
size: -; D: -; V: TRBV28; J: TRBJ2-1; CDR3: CASSFRGEQFF; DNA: TGTGCCAGCAGTTTTCGAGGCGAGCAGTTCTTC
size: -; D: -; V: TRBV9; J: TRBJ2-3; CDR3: CASSEGPQGTQYF; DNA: TGTGCCAGCAGCGAGGGCCCACAGGGTACGCAGTATTTT
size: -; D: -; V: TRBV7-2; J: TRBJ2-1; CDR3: CASSLLRGSSYNEQFF; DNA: TGTGCCAGCAGCTTATTACGGGGTAGCTCCTACAATGAGCAGTTCTTC
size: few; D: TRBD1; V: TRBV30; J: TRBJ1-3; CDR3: CAWRPDRIGNTIYF; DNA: TGTGCCTGGAGGCCGGACAGGATCGGAAACACCATATATTTT
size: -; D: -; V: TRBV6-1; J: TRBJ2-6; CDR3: CASSGQERGSGANVLTF; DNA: TGTGCCAGCAGTGGCCAAGAGAGGGGCTCTGGGGCCAACGTCCTGACTTTC